The clone carrying this TCR beta chain occurred many times. The sample comes from a study of early T cells in non-severe SARS-CoV-2 infection. With V trimmed by 3 bases and J by 7 bases, 2 bases remained unmatched. The CDR3 has 13 amino acids. TCRdb passed the 5' RACE reads through MiXCR, listing each CDR3 protein once. The data contain 57,000 or so distinct CDR3 sequences, approximately 5.6% of them singletons. The V and J genes are TRBV12-3 or TRBV12-4 and TRBJ1-1; 10 bases are shared with TRBD1. Sequences were obtained from whole blood. This clonotype was obtained from an adult who was a healthcare worker with PCR-confirmed SARS-CoV-2 infection or an uninfected control (not recorded which). This CDR3 reads CASSLGQGFEAFF. The CDR3 bases are TGTGCCAGCAGTTTGGGACAGGGGTTTGAAGCTTTCTTT.